The 16 T cell receptor beta chains below were found in one sample sequenced in a study of blood T cell repertoires in COVID-19. Repertoires were generated with immunoSEQ multiplex PCR, while TCRdb's copy carries only in-frame clones and drops some. The profile covers fewer than 150,000 clones, with about 87% appearing a single time and 4.6% taken by the ten largest. The sample taken for sequencing was peripheral blood. The receptors here all came from a woman between 50 and 59 years old with acute or convalescent COVID-19.

The chain's CDR3 is CASSLGRDRGAFF. As DNA, the CDR3 is TGTGCCAGCAGCTTAGGGAGGGACAGAGGGGCTTTCTTT. The chain is built from TRBV7-9 and TRBJ1-1; the match to TRBD1 covers 7 bases. Per the germline V gene, CDR1 is SEHNR and CDR2 is FQNEAQ (reference sequence). The CDR3 consists of 13 residues. V lost 1 base, J lost 11 bases, and 7 bases stayed unmatched.

The chain carries TRBV6-2 or TRBV6-3 and TRBJ2-1; a weak D match, TRBD1 (5 bases). The CDR3 is made up of 17 amino acids. Deletions cut 0 bases from V and 0 bases from J, with 12 bases between. The germline CDR1 and CDR2 sequences are MNHEY and SVGEGT. Written as DNA, the CDR3 is TGTGCCAGCAGTTACTCACCAGGGTTTAGCTCCTACAATGAGCAGTTCTTC. It specifies CASSYSPGFSSYNEQFF.

The rearrangement links TRBV20-1 to TRBJ2-3; no reliable D call. The CDR3 is made up of 11 amino acids. Trimming took off 6 bases at V and 5 bases at J, with 9 bases between the two ends. CDR1 and CDR2 (germline): DFQATT, SNEGSKA (reference sequence). The CDR3 nucleotides are TGCAGTGCGGTGAGAGGAGATACGCAGTATTTT. It codes for CSAVRGDTQYF.

In DNA, the CDR3 is TGTGCCACCAGTGACCCCCCTTCGCGGGAGGGCTATGAGCAGTTCTTC. Translating it yields CATSDPPSREGYEQFF. This rearrangement joins TRBV24-1 to TRBJ2-1, with 9 bases lining up with TRBD2. The V gene's germline CDR1 is KGHDR and CDR2 SFDVKD. The CDR3 consists of 16 residues. V was pared by 4 bases and J by 8 bases, with 11 bases of the junction left unmatched.

This clone was picked up a small number of times. This chain joins TRBV30 and TRBJ1-2; no definite D call. Germline values: CDR1 GTSNPN, CDR2 SVGIG (reference sequence). The CDR3 extends over 13 amino acids. Deletions cut 6 bases from V and 8 bases from J, with 19 bases between. CDR3 DNA: TGTGCCTGTCCTAGAGAACCTATGAGAGGCTACACCTTC. Translating gives CACPREPMRGYTF.

This chain links TRBV2 with TRBJ2-5; tentative D call: TRBD1 (5 bases). V gave up 9 bases and J gave up 2 bases, with 13 bases separating them. The CDR3 covers 13 residues. In germline, CDR1 is SNHLY, CDR2 FYNNEI. CDR3 sequence: CASNDREQETQYF. CDR3 nucleotide sequence: TGTGCCAGTAACGACAGAGAGCAAGAGACCCAGTACTTC. Variable domain in full (rest from reference TRBV2 and TRBJ2-5): EPEVTQTPSHQVTQMGQEVILRCVPISNHLYFYWYRQILGQKVEFLVSFYNNEISEKSEIFDDQFSVERPDGSNFTLKIRSTKLEDSAMYFCASNDREQETQYFGPGTRLLVL.

This clone was picked up one time. The rearrangement uses TRBV2 and TRBJ1-5; 8 nucleotides match TRBD1. CDR1 is SNHLY and CDR2 is FYNNEI in the germline V gene. The CDR3 runs to 13 residues. J lost 8 bases, V lost 3 bases, and 3 bases had no gene match. CDR3 sequence reads: CASSEDRVEPQHF. CDR3 DNA sequence: TGTGCCAGCAGTGAGGACAGGGTCGAGCCCCAGCATTTT.

The chain couples TRBV6-1 to TRBJ1-1; D is perhaps TRBD1 (6 bases). The germline V gene has CDR1 MNHNS and CDR2 SASEGT. Trimming removed 2 bases from V and 9 bases from J, with 16 bases in between. CDR3 length equals 14 residues. CDR3 DNA: TGTGCCAGCAGTGAATCGGGAGGGGGGTACCAAGCTTTCTTT. Protein sequence: CASSESGGGYQAFF.

The V gene is TRBV2, the J gene TRBJ1-4, with no clear D. V was pared by 5 bases and J by 0 bases, with 10 bases between. CDR1 SNHLY and CDR2 FYNNEI come from the germline V gene. CDR3 length: 15 residues. CDR3 amino acids: CASSRTGTTNEKLFF. The CDR3 nucleotides are TGTGCCAGCAGTCGAACCGGGACAACTAATGAAAAACTGTTTTTT.

This chain uses TRBV3-1 (or the pseudogene TRBV3-2) with TRBJ1-2, with D uncertain. Germline V gives CDR1 LGHDT, CDR2 YNNKEL (reference sequence). The ends were cut back, 1 base at V and 6 bases at J, with 12 bases in the middle. The CDR3 covers 14 residues. The CDR3 reads CASSQGGAGNGYTF. Here the CDR3 DNA reads TGTGCCAGCAGCCAAGGCGGAGCCGGTAATGGCTACACCTTC.

The chain joins TRBV19 to TRBJ2-2, with D maybe TRBD2 (5 bases). Trimming took off 4 bases at V and 2 bases at J, with 11 bases between the two ends. Germline CDR1 LNHDA, CDR2 SQIVND (reference sequence). The CDR3 has 15 amino acids. The CDR3 region has the DNA TGTGCCAGTAGTACGACGGGAACCAACACCGGGGAGCTGTTTTTT. This encodes CASSTTGTNTGELFF.

The chain uses TRBV30 and TRBJ1-2, with 7 positions matching TRBD1. This CDR3 contains 16 residues. Losses at the gene ends were 2 bases for V and 4 bases for J; bases not matched to a gene: 13. Germline CDR1 is GTSNPN and CDR2 is SVGIG (reference sequence). The DNA for the CDR3 is TGTGCCTGGAGTCTGCAAGCTAGGACAGGACCCTATGGCTACACCTTC. Translated: CAWSLQARTGPYGYTF.

V is TRBV29-1 and J is TRBJ2-3, with 10 positions matching TRBD2. The length of the CDR3 is 14 residues. J was trimmed by 4 bases and V by 4 bases; bases with no gene match: 5. Germline V gene lookup returns CDR1 SQVTM and CDR2 ANQGSEA. Here the CDR3 DNA reads TGCAGCGTTGGGTTAGCGGGGGGCTCAGATACGCAGTATTTT. The encoded protein is CSVGLAGGSDTQYF.

This rearrangement joins TRBV12-3 or TRBV12-4 to TRBJ2-7, with D uncertain. V lost 2 bases, J lost 7 bases, and 9 bases lay in between. CDR3 size: 12 residues. The chain's CDR3 is CASSLSISEQYF. Written as DNA, the CDR3 is TGTGCCAGCAGTTTAAGCATATCTGAGCAGTACTTC.

On this clone itself: A read error may produce the germline difference seen at one junction end. The rearrangement joins TRBV4-3 to TRBJ1-2; maybe TRBD1 (6 bases). The germline CDR1 and CDR2 sequences are LGHNA and YSLEER. The CDR3 extends over 12 amino acids. CDR3 in amino acids: CASSQEWGPVNF. The CDR3 DNA follows: TGCGCCAGCAGCCAAGAATGGGGGCCCGTGAACTTC.

The chain couples TRBV24-1 to TRBJ2-5; 9 positions match TRBD1. The CDR3 is 16 amino acids. V lost 4 bases and J lost 1; bases outside the gene matches: 6. Germline CDR1 KGHDR, CDR2 SFDVKD. In DNA, the CDR3 is TGTGCCACCAGTGAGAGGACAGGGGTAGGCCAAGAGACCCAGTACTTC. Protein product: CATSERTGVGQETQYF.